These 9 T cell receptor beta chains share one sample of origin, sequenced in a study of blood T cells in healthy people across ages. The authors ran a second PCR of about 6 to 12 cycles using a sample-barcoded 5' primer and a J-beta primer mix. Each CDR3 protein gets one entry after TCRdb re-called the 5' RACE reads with MiXCR. The sample lists 1.5 million to 1.8 million distinct CDR3 sequences; approximately 43% were seen once. Sequenced sample: blood. The receptors here all came from a woman under 30 in good health.

V and J are TRBV27 and TRBJ1-4; tentatively, D is TRBD1 (5 bases). This CDR3 is 14 amino acids long. V was cut by 5 bases and J by 3 bases, with 10 bases left in between. In germline, CDR1 is MNHEY, CDR2 SMNVEV (reference sequence). The CDR3 spells CASSPQGPNEKLFF. CDR3 bases: TGTGCCAGCAGTCCCCAGGGTCCTAATGAAAAACTGTTTTTT.

There are a few counts of this clonotype. The chain links TRBV29-1 to TRBJ2-3; 9 bases align to TRBD2. The CDR3 has 13 residues. Germline values: CDR1 SQVTM, CDR2 ANQGSEA. V shed 6 bases and J 10 bases; nucleotides not matched to a gene: 11. The CDR3 region is CSVESGTSLSQYF. CDR3 sequence (DNA): TGCAGCGTGGAGTCGGGGACTAGCCTCTCGCAGTATTTT.

This clonotype was recorded a few times. This chain uses TRBV12-3 or TRBV12-4 with TRBJ2-5, with TRBD1 matching over 8 bases. Trimming took 0 bases from V and 3 from J; bases not matched to a gene: 9. This CDR3 is 17 amino acids long. The DNA for the CDR3 is TGTGCCAGCAGTTTAGCGGTTGGGACAGGTTTCAAAGAGACCCAGTACTTC. Amino acid sequence: CASSLAVGTGFKETQYF.

The chain links TRBV4-1 to TRBJ2-5, with D uncertain. The DNA end is a closer match to TRBJ2-7, so the J assignment may be wrong. This CDR3 is built from 13 residues. Germline V CDR1 and CDR2: MGHRA, YSYEKL. The CDR3 region has the DNA TGCGCCAGCAGCCAGGGCGATTCCCACGAGCAGTACTTC. It encodes CASSQGDSHEQYF.

On this clonotype: A single base separates this from a much larger clone, so it may be a read error. The chain couples TRBV29-1 to TRBJ2-7; a possible D gene is TRBD2 (6 bases). The CDR3 has 13 amino acids. CDR1 SQVTM and CDR2 ANQGSEA come from the germline V gene. CDR3 nucleotide sequence: TGCAGCGTTGGATCAGCGGGCACCTACGAGCGGTACTTC. Residues: CSVGSAGTYERYF.

This chain's CDR3 is CASKNNRGGDNEQYF. CDR3 DNA sequence: TGTGCCAGCAAAAACAACAGGGGAGGGGACAATGAGCAGTACTTC. The chain combines TRBV2 with TRBJ2-7; perhaps D is TRBD1 or TRBD2 (7 bases each). The germline V and J ends were trimmed by 7 bases and 7 bases, with 23 bases remaining between them. Germline loops: CDR1 SNHLY, CDR2 FYNNEI. The CDR3 has 15 amino acids. Drawing the rest from reference TRBV2 and TRBJ2-7, the complete variable domain is EPEVTQTPSHQVTQMGQEVILRCVPISNHLYFYWYRQILGQKVEFLVSFYNNEISEKSEIFDDQFSVERPDGSNFTLKIRSTKLEDSAMYFCASKNNRGGDNEQYFGPGTRLTVT.

This clonotype was detected only a few times. The V and J genes are TRBV4-3 and TRBJ2-4, with D perhaps TRBD2 (5 bases). CDR1 and CDR2 from the germline V gene are LGHNA and YSLEER. The CDR3 sequence is 14 residues long. V was cut by 4 bases and J by 3 bases, with 10 bases left in between. The CDR3 is CASSPAGIKNIQYF. As DNA, the CDR3 is TGCGCCAGCAGCCCTGCCGGGATCAAAAACATTCAGTACTTC.

This chain links TRBV4-2 with TRBJ2-5; no reliable D call. The tail of the sequence fits TRBJ2-7 better, so the J call may be wrong. CDR1 is LGHNA, CDR2 YNFKEQ, per germline. The CDR3 contains 14 residues. The CDR3 region has the DNA TGTGCCAGCAGCAGCCAAGGACCGGCATACGAGCAGTACTTC. Translation gives CASSSQGPAYEQYF.

The chain joins TRBV10-3 to TRBJ2-7; D call uncertain. Trimming pared 3 bases from V and 0 bases from J, leaving 15 bases between. The CDR3 runs 16 residues. The germline gives CDR1 ENHRY, CDR2 SYGVKD. The CDR3 nucleotides read TGTGCCATCAGTGACCCTCACATGCTGAGCTCCTACGAGCAGTACTTC. Translating gives CAISDPHMLSSYEQYF.